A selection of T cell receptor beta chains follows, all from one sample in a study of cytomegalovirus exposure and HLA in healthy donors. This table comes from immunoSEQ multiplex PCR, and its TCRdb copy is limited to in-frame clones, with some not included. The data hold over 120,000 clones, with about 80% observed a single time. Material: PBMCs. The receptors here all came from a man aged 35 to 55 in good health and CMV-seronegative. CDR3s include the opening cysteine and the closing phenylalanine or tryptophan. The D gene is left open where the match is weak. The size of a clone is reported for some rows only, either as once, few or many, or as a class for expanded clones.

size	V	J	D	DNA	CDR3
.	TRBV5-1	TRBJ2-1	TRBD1	TGCGCCAGCAGCCCCGGACAGGGGGAACAGTTCTTC	CASSPGQGEQFF
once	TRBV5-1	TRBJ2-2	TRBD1	TGCGCCAGCAGCTTGTACAGGGGCCCCGGGGAGCTGTTTTTT	CASSLYRGPGELFF
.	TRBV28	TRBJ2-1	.	TGTGCCAGCAGTTCCGGACAGTGGACCTACAATGAGCAGTTCTTC	CASSSGQWTYNEQFF
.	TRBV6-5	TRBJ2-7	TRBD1	TGTGCCAGCACAGGGACAGGGGGCCCCTACGAGCAGTACTTC	CASTGTGGPYEQYF
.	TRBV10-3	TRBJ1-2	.	TGTGCCATCAGTGAACCGAGACAAGCTATCTATGGCTACACCTTC	CAISEPRQAIYGYTF
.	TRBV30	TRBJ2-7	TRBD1	TGTGCCCGACGACAGGGGGCGCGGGCGCAGTACTTC	CARRQGARAQYF
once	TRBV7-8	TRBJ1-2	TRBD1	TGTGCCAGCAGCTTAGAGACAGGGGGCAAAGTTGGCTACACCTTC	CASSLETGGKVGYTF
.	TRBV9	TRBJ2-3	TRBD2	TGTGCCAGCAGCCCCCGTGGGGCTAGCGGGGGGCCTGCAGATACGCAGTATTTT	CASSPRGASGGPADTQYF
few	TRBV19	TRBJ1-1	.	TGTGCCAGTAGTATTGGCGGGGCGCTCACTGAAGCTTTCTTT	CASSIGGALTEAFF
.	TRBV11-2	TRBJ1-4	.	TGTGCCAGCAGCCCAGATGGGCGGGGACGGACTAATGAAAAACTGTTTTTT	CASSPDGRGRTNEKLFF
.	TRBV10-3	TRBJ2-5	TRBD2	TGTGCCACCGCGTCAGCGGGGGGACAACAAGAGACCCAGTACTTC	CATASAGGQQETQYF
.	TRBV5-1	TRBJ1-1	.	TGCGCCAGCAGCTTGGGGCGGGGGATGAACACTGAAGCTTTCTTT	CASSLGRGMNTEAFF
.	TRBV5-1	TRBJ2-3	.	TGCGCCACCGGCCGAGGAGGGACAGATACGCAGTATTTT	CATGRGGTDTQYF
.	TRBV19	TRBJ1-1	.	TGTGCCAGTAGCCATACAGGGTCCACTGAAGCTTTCTTT	CASSHTGSTEAFF
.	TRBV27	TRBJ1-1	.	TGTGCCAGCAGTTCCCAGGTTGTACTGAACACTGAAGCTTTCTTT	CASSSQVVLNTEAFF
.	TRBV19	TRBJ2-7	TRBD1	TGTGCCAGTTCACTCATCCCGGGACAGGGGGCCGACGAGCAGTACTTC	CASSLIPGQGADEQYF
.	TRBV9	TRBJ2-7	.	TGTGCCAGCAGCGTAGAGGCAGGTTTTCTCCACGAGCAGTACTTC	CASSVEAGFLHEQYF